This T cell receptor (beta chain) comes out of a study of cytomegalovirus exposure and HLA in healthy donors. The CDR3 extends over 13 amino acids. V lost 5 bases to trimming and J lost 0 bases, with 7 bases between them. Germline V gene lookup returns CDR1 MGHRA and CDR2 YSYEKL. PCR was performed using 60 Vbeta and 13 Jbeta primers. Sequenced by immunoSEQ multiplex PCR; TCRdb stores in-frame clones only, minus some. The sample records roughly 100,000 clones, 60% to 80% being singletons. The sample holds a few counts of this clone. The TCR originated in a man aged 60 to 69 in good health and CMV-seropositive. Sequenced: PBMCs. This chain links TRBV4-1 with TRBJ1-1, with D hard to call. The CDR3 region has the DNA TGCGCCAGCAGCTCAGCGTTGAACACTGAAGCTTTCTTT. Its protein product is CASSSALNTEAFF.